This entry concerns a single T cell receptor (beta chain). Antigen unknown. This entry is derived from a study of T cells in Graves' hyperthyroidism and ophthalmopathy. Study outcomes and limitations: From stable hyperthyroidism, ophthalmopathy was set apart by a 13 V-J model. Ophthalmopathy was predicted by the model a median of about 6.7 months ahead of onset. Researchers found most expanded thyroid clonotypes above 0.001 in blood as well.

The CDR3 regions of TCR beta were amplified from RNA transcripts. Carried out on the TCR CDR3, a first-round RT-PCR used the HTBI primer set. MiXCR, run by TCRdb on the multiplex PCR reads, gives a single entry per CDR3 protein. The table records roughly 500,000 distinct CDR3 sequences, 46% of them present only once. The sequence came from an adult woman with Graves' disease, either hyperthyroidism or ophthalmopathy (not recorded which). Sequencing was performed on peripheral blood or thyroid tissue (not recorded which).

The CDR3 here is CSLRIDHRSPTYEQYF. CDR3 DNA: TGCAGCTTACGTATTGATCACAGATCTCCTACCTACGAGCAGTACTTC. The gene calls are TRBV29-1 and TRBJ2-7; no firm D call. CDR1 SQVTM and CDR2 ANQGSEA come from the germline V gene. Between the trimmed V and J ends, which lost 8 bases and 2 bases, there was a span of 25 bases. The CDR3 sequence is 16 residues long.